This T cell receptor (beta chain) was profiled in a study of blood T cell dynamics during melanoma immunotherapy. Clones were sequenced by immunoSEQ multiplex PCR, and TCRdb holds only the in-frame ones, with some missing. The repertoire includes 4,500 to 7,000 clones, 70% to 90% of them detected once, and roughly 3.1% sits in the top ten. This sample's time point: pre-treatment baseline. For this clone: One end of the junction varies from germline; a read error may be responsible.

The CDR3 contains 13 residues. Looked up from germline, CDR1 is SGHNT and CDR2 is YENEEA. The specimen comprised blood, sampled from a patient treated with checkpoint blockade. The sequence came from a human donor with melanoma. The chain carries TRBV11-3 and TRBJ1-1, with D hard to call. The DNA of the CDR3 is TGTGCCAGCAGCCTAGAGGGGAACACTGAAGCTTTCTTT. It specifies CASSLEGNTEAFF.